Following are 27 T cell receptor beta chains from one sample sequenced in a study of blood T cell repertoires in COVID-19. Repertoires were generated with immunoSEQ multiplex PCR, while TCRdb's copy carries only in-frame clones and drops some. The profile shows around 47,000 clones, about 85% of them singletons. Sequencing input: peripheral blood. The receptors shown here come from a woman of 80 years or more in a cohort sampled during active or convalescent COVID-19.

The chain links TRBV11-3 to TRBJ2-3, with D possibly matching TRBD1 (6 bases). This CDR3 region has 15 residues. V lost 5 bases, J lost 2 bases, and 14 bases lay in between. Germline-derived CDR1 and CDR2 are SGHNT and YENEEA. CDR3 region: CASSLGRGNTDTQYF. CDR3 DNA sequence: TGTGCCAGCAGCCTCGGCAGGGGAAACACAGATACGCAGTATTTT. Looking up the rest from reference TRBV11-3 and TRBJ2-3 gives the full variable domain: EAGVVQSPRYKIIEKKQPVAFWCNPISGHNTLYWYLQNLGQGPELLIRYENEEAVDDSQLPKDRFSAERLKGVDSTLKIQPAELGDSAVYLCASSLGRGNTDTQYFGPGTRLTVL.

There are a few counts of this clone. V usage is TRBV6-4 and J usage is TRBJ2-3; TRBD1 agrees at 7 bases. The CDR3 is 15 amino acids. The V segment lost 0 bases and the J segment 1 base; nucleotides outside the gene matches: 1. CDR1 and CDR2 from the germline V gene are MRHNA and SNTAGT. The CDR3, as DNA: TGTGCCAGCAGTGACTCCGGACAGGGCACAGATACGCAGTATTTT. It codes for CASSDSGQGTDTQYF.

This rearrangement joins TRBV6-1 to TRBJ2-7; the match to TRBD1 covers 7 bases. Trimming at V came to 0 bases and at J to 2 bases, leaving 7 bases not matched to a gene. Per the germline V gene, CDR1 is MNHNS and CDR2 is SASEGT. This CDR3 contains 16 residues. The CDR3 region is CASSEAWGQKTYEQYF. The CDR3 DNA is TGTGCCAGCAGTGAAGCGTGGGGACAGAAAACCTACGAGCAGTACTTC.

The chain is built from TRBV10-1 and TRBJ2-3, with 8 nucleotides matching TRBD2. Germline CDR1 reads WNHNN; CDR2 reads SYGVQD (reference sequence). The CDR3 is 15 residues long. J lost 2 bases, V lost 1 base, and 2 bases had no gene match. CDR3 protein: CASSEYGLATDTQYF. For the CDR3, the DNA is TGCGCCAGCAGTGAGTATGGACTAGCCACAGATACGCAGTATTTT.

CDR3 loop: CATSRARTGVVYEQFF. CDR3 sequence (DNA): TGTGCCACCAGCAGAGCTAGGACAGGGGTTGTATATGAGCAGTTCTTC. The chain joins TRBV15 to TRBJ2-1, with 9 nucleotides matching TRBD1. Germline lookup yields CDR1 LNHNV and CDR2 YYDKDF (reference sequence). V shed 1 base and J 8 bases; nucleotides not matched to a gene: 9. This CDR3 is 16 amino acids long.

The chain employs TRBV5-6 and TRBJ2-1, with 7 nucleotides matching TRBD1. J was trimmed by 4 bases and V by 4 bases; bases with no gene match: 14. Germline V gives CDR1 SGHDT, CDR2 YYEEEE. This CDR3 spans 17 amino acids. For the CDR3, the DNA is TGTGCCAGCAGCGAGGGGGCAGGGACAAGGGGTTACAATGAGCAGTTCTTC. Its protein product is CASSEGAGTRGYNEQFF.

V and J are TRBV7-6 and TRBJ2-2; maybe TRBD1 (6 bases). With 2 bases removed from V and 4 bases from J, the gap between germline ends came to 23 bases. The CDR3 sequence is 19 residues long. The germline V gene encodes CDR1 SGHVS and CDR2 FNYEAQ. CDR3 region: CASSLTPYHGQKGTGELFF. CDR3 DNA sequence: TGTGCCAGCAGCTTAACCCCATACCATGGACAGAAGGGCACCGGGGAGCTGTTTTTT.

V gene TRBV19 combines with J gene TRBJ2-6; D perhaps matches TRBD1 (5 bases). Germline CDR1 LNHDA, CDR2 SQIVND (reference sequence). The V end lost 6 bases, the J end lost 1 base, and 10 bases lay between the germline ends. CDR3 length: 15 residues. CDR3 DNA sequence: TGTGCCAGTAGACAGGCACTATCTGGGGCCAACGTCCTGACTTTC. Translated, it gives CASRQALSGANVLTF.

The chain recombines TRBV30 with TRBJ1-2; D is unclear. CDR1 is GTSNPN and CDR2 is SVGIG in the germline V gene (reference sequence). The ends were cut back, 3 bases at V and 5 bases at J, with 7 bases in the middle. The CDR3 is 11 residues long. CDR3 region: CAWRQMYGYTF. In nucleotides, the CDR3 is TGTGCCTGGAGACAAATGTATGGCTACACCTTC. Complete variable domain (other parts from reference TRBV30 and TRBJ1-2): SQTIHQWPATLVQPVGSPLSLECTVEGTSNPNLYWYRQAAGRGLQLLFYSVGIGQISSEVPQNLSASRPQDRQFILSSKKLLLSDSGFYLCAWRQMYGYTFGSGTRLTVV.

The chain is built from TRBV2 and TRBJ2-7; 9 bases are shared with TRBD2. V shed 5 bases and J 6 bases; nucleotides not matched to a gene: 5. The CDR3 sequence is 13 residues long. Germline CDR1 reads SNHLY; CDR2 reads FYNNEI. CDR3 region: CASSPGLASEQYF. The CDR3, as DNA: TGTGCCAGCAGTCCGGGACTAGCCTCCGAGCAGTACTTC. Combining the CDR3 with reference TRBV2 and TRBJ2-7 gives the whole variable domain EPEVTQTPSHQVTQMGQEVILRCVPISNHLYFYWYRQILGQKVEFLVSFYNNEISEKSEIFDDQFSVERPDGSNFTLKIRSTKLEDSAMYFCASSPGLASEQYFGPGTRLTVT.

The CDR3 DNA sequence: TGTGCCAGCAGTTCCGCCCCGGGGACACGGCGGGTTTCTTATCAGCCCCAGCATTTT. Its translation: CASSSAPGTRRVSYQPQHF. The rearrangement uses TRBV27 and TRBJ1-5; a weak D match, TRBD1 (6 bases). From germline, CDR1 is MNHEY and CDR2 SMNVEV (reference sequence). Trimming removed 4 bases from V and 5 bases from J, with 27 bases in between. The CDR3 loop spans 19 amino acids.

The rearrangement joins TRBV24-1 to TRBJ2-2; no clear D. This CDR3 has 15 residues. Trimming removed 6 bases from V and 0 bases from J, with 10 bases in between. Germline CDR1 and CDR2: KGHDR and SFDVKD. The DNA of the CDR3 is TGTGCCACCAGTATGGGCCCCTCGAACACCGGGGAGCTGTTTTTT. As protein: CATSMGPSNTGELFF.

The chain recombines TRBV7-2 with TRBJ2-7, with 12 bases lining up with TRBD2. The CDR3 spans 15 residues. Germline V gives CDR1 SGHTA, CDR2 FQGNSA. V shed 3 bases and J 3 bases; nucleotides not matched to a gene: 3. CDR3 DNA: TGTGCCAGCAGCTTGGGACTAGCGGGCCTCTACGAGCAGTACTTC. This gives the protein CASSLGLAGLYEQYF.

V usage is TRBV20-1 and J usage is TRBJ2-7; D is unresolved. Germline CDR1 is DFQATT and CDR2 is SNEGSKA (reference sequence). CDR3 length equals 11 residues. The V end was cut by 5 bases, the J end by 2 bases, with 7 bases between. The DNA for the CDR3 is TGCAGTGCTGGCACGACCTACGAGCAGTACTTC. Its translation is CSAGTTYEQYF.

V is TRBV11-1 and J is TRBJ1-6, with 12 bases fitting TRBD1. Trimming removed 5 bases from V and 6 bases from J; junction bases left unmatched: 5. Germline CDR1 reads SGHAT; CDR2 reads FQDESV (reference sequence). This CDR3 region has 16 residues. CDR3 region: CASSEGQGAVNSPLHF. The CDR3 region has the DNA TGTGCCAGCAGCGAGGGACAGGGGGCGGTTAATTCACCCCTCCACTTT.

Here the CDR3 reads CSASTGRTQETQYF. The CDR3 DNA is TGCAGTGCTAGTACAGGACGAACCCAAGAGACCCAGTACTTC. The chain is built from TRBV20-1 and TRBJ2-5; a possible D gene is TRBD1 (5 bases). The germline V gene encodes CDR1 DFQATT and CDR2 SNEGSKA (reference sequence). The CDR3 extends over 14 amino acids. V was pared by 3 bases and J by 1 base, with 12 bases between.

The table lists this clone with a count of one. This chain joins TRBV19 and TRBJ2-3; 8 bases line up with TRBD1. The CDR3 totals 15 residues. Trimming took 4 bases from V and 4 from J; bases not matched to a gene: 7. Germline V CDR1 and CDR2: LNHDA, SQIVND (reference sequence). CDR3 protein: CASSRSTGAPDTQYF. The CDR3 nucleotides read TGTGCCAGTAGTAGATCGACAGGGGCGCCAGATACGCAGTATTTT.

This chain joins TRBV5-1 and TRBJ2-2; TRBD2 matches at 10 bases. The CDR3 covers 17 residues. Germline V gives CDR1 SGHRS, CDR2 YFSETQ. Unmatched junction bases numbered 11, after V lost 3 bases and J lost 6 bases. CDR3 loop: CASSWGPSGGASGELFF. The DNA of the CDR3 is TGCGCCAGCAGCTGGGGCCCCAGCGGGGGGGCCTCCGGGGAGCTGTTTTTT.

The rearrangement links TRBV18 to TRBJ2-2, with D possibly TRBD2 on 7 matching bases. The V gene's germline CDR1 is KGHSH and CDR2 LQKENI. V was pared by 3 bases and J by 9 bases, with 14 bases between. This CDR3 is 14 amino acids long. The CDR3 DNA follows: TGTGCCAGCTCACCCGAGCGGGACACGAGGGAGCTGTTTTTT. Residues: CASSPERDTRELFF.

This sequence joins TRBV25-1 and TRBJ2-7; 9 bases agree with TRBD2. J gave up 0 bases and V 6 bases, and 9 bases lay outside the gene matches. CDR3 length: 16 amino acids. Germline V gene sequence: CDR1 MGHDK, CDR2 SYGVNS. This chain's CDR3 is CASSPSRTSASYEQYF. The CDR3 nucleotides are TGTGCCAGCAGCCCCTCAAGGACTAGCGCCTCCTACGAGCAGTACTTC.

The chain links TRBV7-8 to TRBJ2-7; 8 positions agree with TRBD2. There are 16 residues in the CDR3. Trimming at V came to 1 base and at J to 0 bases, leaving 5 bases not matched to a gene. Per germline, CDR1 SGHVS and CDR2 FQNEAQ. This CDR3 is CASSLGSSGFSYEQYF. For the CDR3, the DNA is TGTGCCAGCAGCTTAGGGTCTAGCGGGTTCTCCTACGAGCAGTACTTC.

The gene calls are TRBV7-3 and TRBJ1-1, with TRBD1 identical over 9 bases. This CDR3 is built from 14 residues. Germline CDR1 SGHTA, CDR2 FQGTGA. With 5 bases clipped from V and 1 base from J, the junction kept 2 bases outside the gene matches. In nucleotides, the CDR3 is TGTGCCAGCAGCCAGGGACAGGGGAACACTGAAGCTTTCTTT. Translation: CASSQGQGNTEAFF.

The CDR3 reads CASSLLSASGGTYEQYF. The CDR3 region has the DNA TGTGCCAGCAGTTTACTATCGGCTAGCGGGGGAACCTACGAGCAGTACTTC. The chain carries TRBV27 and TRBJ2-7; TRBD2 matches 10 bases. The CDR3 is 17 amino acids. Germline CDR1 and CDR2: MNHEY and SMNVEV (reference sequence). Trimming took 2 bases from V and 2 from J; bases not matched to a gene: 9.

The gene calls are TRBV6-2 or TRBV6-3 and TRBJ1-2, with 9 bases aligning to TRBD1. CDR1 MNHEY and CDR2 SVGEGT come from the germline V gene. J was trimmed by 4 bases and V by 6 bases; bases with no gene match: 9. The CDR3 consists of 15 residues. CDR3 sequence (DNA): TGTGCCAGCAGCCCCGCCGGGACAGGGACCTATGGCTACACCTTC. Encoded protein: CASSPAGTGTYGYTF.

CDR3 bases: TGCGCCAGCAGCTTGGGGGGACAGGGAGCTAATGAAAAACTGTTTTTT. This gives the protein CASSLGGQGANEKLFF. The chain recombines TRBV5-1 with TRBJ1-4, with TRBD1 matching 9 bases. V was clipped by 0 bases and J by 3 bases; unmatched bases: 3. The CDR3 consists of 16 residues. Looked up from germline, CDR1 is SGHRS and CDR2 is YFSETQ.

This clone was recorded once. The CDR3 nucleotides read TGTGCCTGGAGTGTTGCGCCGGCGAACACCGGGGAGCTGTTTTTT. It yields the protein CAWSVAPANTGELFF. V and J are TRBV30 and TRBJ2-2; D gene uncertain. V lost 0 bases and J lost 0, with 8 bases in between. The CDR3 is made up of 15 amino acids. From germline, CDR1 is GTSNPN and CDR2 SVGIG (reference sequence).

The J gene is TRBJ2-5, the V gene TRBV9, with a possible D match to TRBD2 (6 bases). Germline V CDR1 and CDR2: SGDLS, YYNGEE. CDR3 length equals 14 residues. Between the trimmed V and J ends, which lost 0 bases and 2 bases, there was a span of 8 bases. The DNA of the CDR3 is TGTGCCAGCAGCGTAGGTGGGGGGCAAGAGACCCAGTACTTC. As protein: CASSVGGGQETQYF.